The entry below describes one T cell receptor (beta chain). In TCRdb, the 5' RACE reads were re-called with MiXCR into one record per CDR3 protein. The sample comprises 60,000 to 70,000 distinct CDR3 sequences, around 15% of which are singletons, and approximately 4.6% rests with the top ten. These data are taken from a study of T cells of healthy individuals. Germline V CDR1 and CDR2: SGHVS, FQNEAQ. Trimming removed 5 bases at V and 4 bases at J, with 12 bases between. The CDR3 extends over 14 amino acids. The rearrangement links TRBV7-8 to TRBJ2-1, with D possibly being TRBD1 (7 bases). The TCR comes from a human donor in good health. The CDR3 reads CASSPRDRYNEQFF. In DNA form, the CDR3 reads TGTGCCAGCAGCCCGCGGGACAGATACAATGAGCAGTTCTTC.